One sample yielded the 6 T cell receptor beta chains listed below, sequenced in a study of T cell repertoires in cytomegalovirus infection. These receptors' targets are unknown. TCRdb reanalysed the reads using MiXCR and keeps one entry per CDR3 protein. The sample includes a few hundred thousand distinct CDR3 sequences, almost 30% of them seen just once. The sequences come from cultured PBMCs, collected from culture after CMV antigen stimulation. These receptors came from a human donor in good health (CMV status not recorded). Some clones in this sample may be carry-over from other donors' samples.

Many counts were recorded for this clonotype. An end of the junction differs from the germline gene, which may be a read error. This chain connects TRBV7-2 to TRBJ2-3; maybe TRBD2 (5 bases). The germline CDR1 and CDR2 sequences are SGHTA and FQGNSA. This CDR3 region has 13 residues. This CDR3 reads CASSLARTDTQYF. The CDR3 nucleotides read TGTGCCAGCAGCCTAGCCCGCACAGATACGCAGTATTTT.

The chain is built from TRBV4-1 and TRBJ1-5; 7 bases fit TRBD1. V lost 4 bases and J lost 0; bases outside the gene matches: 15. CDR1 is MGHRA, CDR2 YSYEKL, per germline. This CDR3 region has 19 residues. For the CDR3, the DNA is TGCGCCAGCAGCCCCCGGCTGACAGGGTACTTTTATAGCAATCAGCCCCAGCATTTT. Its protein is CASSPRLTGYFYSNQPQHF.

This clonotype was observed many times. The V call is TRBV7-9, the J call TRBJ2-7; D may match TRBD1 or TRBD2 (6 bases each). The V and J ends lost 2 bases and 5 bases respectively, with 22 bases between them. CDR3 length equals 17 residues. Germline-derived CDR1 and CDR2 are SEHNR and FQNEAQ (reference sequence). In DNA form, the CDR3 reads TGTGCCAGCAGCTTAATAAAACCGGGGGCAAGCCTTAACGAGCAGTACTTC. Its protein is CASSLIKPGASLNEQYF. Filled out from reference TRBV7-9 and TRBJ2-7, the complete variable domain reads DTGVSQNPRHKITKRGQNVTFRCDPISEHNRLYWYRQTLGQGPEFLTYFQNEAQLEKSRLLSDRFSAERPKGSFSTLEIQRTEQGDSAMYLCASSLIKPGASLNEQYFGPGTRLTVT.

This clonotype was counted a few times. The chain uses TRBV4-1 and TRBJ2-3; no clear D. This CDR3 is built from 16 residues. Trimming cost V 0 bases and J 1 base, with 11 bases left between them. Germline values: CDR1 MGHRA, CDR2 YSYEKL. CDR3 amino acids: CASSQDWRGGTDTQYF. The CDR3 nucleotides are TGCGCCAGCAGCCAAGATTGGCGAGGCGGCACAGATACGCAGTATTTT.

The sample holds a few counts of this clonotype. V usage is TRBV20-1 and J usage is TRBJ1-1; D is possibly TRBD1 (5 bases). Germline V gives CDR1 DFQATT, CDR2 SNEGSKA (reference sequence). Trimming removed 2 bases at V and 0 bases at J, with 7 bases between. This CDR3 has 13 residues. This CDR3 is CSARKGVNTEAFF. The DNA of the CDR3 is TGCAGTGCTAGAAAAGGGGTGAACACTGAAGCTTTCTTT.

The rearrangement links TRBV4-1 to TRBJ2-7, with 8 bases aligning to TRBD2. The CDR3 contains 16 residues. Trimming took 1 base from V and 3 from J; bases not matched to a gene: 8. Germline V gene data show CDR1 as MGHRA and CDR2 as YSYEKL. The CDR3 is CASSQVGTSGDYEQYF. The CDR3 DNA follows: TGCGCCAGCAGCCAAGTGGGTACTAGCGGAGACTACGAGCAGTACTTC.